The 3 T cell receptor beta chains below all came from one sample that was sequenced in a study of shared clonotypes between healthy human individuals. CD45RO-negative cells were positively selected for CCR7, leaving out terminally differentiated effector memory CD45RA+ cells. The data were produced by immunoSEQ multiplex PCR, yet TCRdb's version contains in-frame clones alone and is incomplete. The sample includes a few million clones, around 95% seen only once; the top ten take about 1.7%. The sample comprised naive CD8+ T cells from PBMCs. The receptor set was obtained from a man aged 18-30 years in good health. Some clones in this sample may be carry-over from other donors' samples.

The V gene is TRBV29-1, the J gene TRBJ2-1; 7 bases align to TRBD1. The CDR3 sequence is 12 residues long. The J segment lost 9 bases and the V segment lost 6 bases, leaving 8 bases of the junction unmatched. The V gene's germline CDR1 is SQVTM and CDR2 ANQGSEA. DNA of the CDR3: TGCAGCGTCCAGACAGGGTCCGGTGAGCAGTTCTTC. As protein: CSVQTGSGEQFF.

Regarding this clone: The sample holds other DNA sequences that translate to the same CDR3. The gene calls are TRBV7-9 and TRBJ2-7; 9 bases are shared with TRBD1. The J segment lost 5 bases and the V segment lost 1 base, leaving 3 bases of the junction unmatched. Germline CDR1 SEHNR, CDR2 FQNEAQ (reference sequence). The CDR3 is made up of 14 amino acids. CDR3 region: CASSLGGTGNEQYF. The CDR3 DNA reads TGTGCCAGCAGCTTAGGGGGGACAGGGAACGAGCAGTACTTC.

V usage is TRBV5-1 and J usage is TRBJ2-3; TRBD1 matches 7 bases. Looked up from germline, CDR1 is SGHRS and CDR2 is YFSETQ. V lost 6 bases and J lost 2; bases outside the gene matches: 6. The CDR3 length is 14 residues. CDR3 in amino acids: CASTTGEVTDTQYF. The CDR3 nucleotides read TGCGCCAGCACCACAGGGGAAGTCACAGATACGCAGTATTTT. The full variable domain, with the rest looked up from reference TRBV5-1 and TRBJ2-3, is KAGVTQTPRYLIKTRGQQVTLSCSPISGHRSVSWYQQTPGQGLQFLFEYFSETQRNKGNFPGRFSGRQFSNSRSEMNVSTLELGDSALYLCASTTGEVTDTQYFGPGTRLTVL.